One and the same sample provided the 12 T cell receptor beta chains below, sequenced in a study of cytomegalovirus exposure and HLA in healthy donors. Primers included in the PCR were 60 Vbeta and 13 Jbeta primers. Profiled with immunoSEQ multiplex PCR; TCRdb holds only in-frame clones, not every one. The sample records about 150,000 clones, over 75% being singletons. The sample taken for sequencing was PBMCs. The receptors stem from a male donor in good health and CMV-seronegative.

The chain uses TRBV6-5 and TRBJ1-1; unclear D gene. The CDR3 has 11 residues. V dropped 2 bases and J dropped 10 bases, with 8 bases sitting between them. CDR1 is MNHEY and CDR2 is SVGAGI in the germline V gene. The CDR3 is CASSYTGIAFF. CDR3 DNA: TGTGCCAGCAGTTACACGGGGATAGCTTTCTTT.

The chain couples TRBV7-9 to TRBJ1-3; no definite D call. The CDR3 consists of 15 residues. Germline V lookup: CDR1 SEHNR, CDR2 FQNEAQ (reference sequence). Trimming left V 4 bases short and J 0 bases short, with 10 bases between. The CDR3 coding sequence is TGTGCCAGCAGCTCCACCGAGGGCTCTGGAAACACCATATATTTT. Amino acid sequence: CASSSTEGSGNTIYF.

This chain joins TRBV10-3 and TRBJ2-2; D is ambiguous. The CDR3 consists of 13 residues. V lost 0 bases, J lost 5 bases, and 4 bases lay in between. The V gene's germline CDR1 is ENHRY and CDR2 SYGVKD. The CDR3 loop is CAISESRTGELFF. The CDR3 DNA reads as TGTGCCATCAGTGAGTCCCGGACCGGGGAGCTGTTTTTT.

This sequence joins TRBV9 and TRBJ1-1; D is perhaps TRBD1 (5 bases). The V gene's germline CDR1 is SGDLS and CDR2 YYNGEE. V gave up 4 bases and J gave up 1 base, with 11 bases separating them. This CDR3 is built from 14 residues. The chain's CDR3 is CASSRRQKNTEAFF. CDR3 coding DNA: TGTGCCAGCAGCAGACGACAGAAGAACACTGAAGCTTTCTTT.

The chain employs TRBV5-1 and TRBJ2-5; weak D call: TRBD1 (6 bases). The CDR3 length is 13 residues. CDR1 SGHRS and CDR2 YFSETQ come from the germline V gene. The ends were cut back, 0 bases at V and 5 bases at J, with 8 bases in the middle. The CDR3 loop reads CASSLGDRETQYF. CDR3 in DNA: TGCGCCAGCAGCTTGGGTGACAGGGAGACCCAGTACTTC.

The V gene is TRBV11-3, the J gene TRBJ1-6; 7 positions match TRBD1. From germline, CDR1 is SGHNT and CDR2 YENEEA. This CDR3 comprises 16 residues. V lost 4 bases and J lost 9; bases outside the gene matches: 12. The CDR3 DNA sequence: TGTGCCAGCAGCTGGGGACAGCCCGACGGTAGTTCACCCCTCCACTTT. Its translation: CASSWGQPDGSSPLHF.

This chain links TRBV18 with TRBJ2-5; D might be TRBD2 (6 bases). The CDR3 has 14 amino acids. Trimming stripped 6 bases from V and 0 bases from J, with 11 bases between. Germline CDR1 reads KGHSH; CDR2 reads LQKENI. CDR3 sequence: CASSPGGNQETQYF. CDR3 nucleotide sequence: TGTGCCAGCTCGCCCGGGGGAAACCAAGAGACCCAGTACTTC.

The V gene is TRBV5-6, the J gene TRBJ2-7, with D possibly TRBD1 on 6 matching bases. Trimming removed 5 bases from V and 3 bases from J, with 12 bases in between. There are 13 residues in the CDR3. Germline V lookup: CDR1 SGHDT, CDR2 YYEEEE. The DNA for the CDR3 is TGTGCCAGCAGGAACAGGGAGAACTACGAGCAGTACTTC. It specifies CASRNRENYEQYF.

The genes are TRBV2 and TRBJ2-1; 10 bases are shared with TRBD1. Germline CDR1 and CDR2: SNHLY and FYNNEI. Trimming took 9 bases from V and 4 from J; bases not matched to a gene: 6. The CDR3 loop spans 14 amino acids. The CDR3 DNA is TGTGCCAGGAGCCGGGACAGGGGATACAATGAGCAGTTCTTC. It specifies CARSRDRGYNEQFF.

The CDR3 is CASSEWDIPYEQYF. The CDR3 nucleotides read TGTGCCAGCAGTGAATGGGACATACCCTACGAGCAGTACTTC. The chain carries TRBV2 and TRBJ2-5; perhaps TRBD1 as D (6 bases). The end of the DNA fits TRBJ2-7 better, so the J call may be wrong. The V gene's germline CDR1 is SNHLY and CDR2 FYNNEI. This CDR3 contains 14 residues.

V usage is TRBV4-1 and J usage is TRBJ1-3; D not certain. V gave up 1 base and J gave up 9 bases, with 10 bases separating them. Germline CDR1 reads MGHRA; CDR2 reads YSYEKL. CDR3 size: 13 residues. The CDR3 reads CASSQVGPGTIYF. The CDR3 DNA sequence: TGCGCCAGCAGCCAAGTGGGCCCCGGCACCATATATTTT.

The rearrangement joins TRBV5-4 to TRBJ1-6; no reliable D call. Trimming cost V 4 bases and J 0 bases, with 11 bases left between them. The CDR3 consists of 16 residues. Germline loops: CDR1 SGHNT, CDR2 YYREEE (reference sequence). The DNA of the CDR3 is TGTGCCAGCAGCGACCGGGAATACTCCTATAATTCACCCCTCCACTTT. Amino acids: CASSDREYSYNSPLHF.